The 20 T cell receptor beta chains below come from one sample, sequenced in a study of control samples from healthy donors and cancer patients. Sequencing was performed with immunoSEQ multiplex PCR; in TCRdb, only in-frame clones are kept and a portion is missing. The table includes over 80,000 clones, about nine tenths detected once. Sequencing was performed on blood. Source of these receptors: a young man in good health.

As regards this clone: Other DNA sequences from this sample encode an identical CDR3 as well. The chain employs TRBV18 and TRBJ2-7, with 14 bases matching TRBD2. This CDR3 has 17 amino acids. V gave up 6 bases and J gave up 6 bases; unmatched junction bases: 13. Germline V CDR1 and CDR2: KGHSH, LQKENI. CDR3 amino acids: CASSPKETSGGAGEQYF. The CDR3, as DNA: TGTGCCAGCTCGCCAAAGGAGACTAGCGGGGGGGCAGGCGAGCAGTACTTC.

This clone was recorded once. This chain links TRBV7-2 with TRBJ1-6, with D possibly being TRBD1 (5 bases). Per the germline V gene, CDR1 is SGHTA and CDR2 is FQGNSA. V dropped 1 base and J dropped 7 bases, with 11 bases sitting between them. This CDR3 region has 15 residues. The CDR3 loop reads CASSLVGVLNSPLHF. The CDR3 DNA follows: TGTGCCAGCAGCTTAGTGGGGGTTTTAAATTCACCCCTCCACTTT.

Written as DNA, the CDR3 is TGTGCCACCAGTGATTTCGGCCAGGTCTATGGCTACACCTTC. It specifies CATSDFGQVYGYTF. J is TRBJ1-2 and V is TRBV24-1; D gene ambiguous. Looked up from germline, CDR1 is KGHDR and CDR2 is SFDVKD. This CDR3 has 14 residues. V shed 1 base and J shed 4 bases, with 9 bases lying between them.

The count of this clone is one. The chain has TRBV24-1 and TRBJ2-3, with D hard to call. Trimming left V 3 bases short and J 6 bases short, with 9 bases between. The germline V gene has CDR1 KGHDR and CDR2 SFDVKD. CDR3 length: 13 amino acids. The CDR3 DNA is TGTGCCACCAGTGATATAGACCGGGATACGCAGTATTTT. Its protein is CATSDIDRDTQYF.

This clone has a single count. The V gene is TRBV5-1, the J gene TRBJ2-5; weak D call: TRBD2 (5 bases). CDR3 size: 15 residues. Trimming removed 3 bases at V and 5 bases at J, with 17 bases between. Germline V gene sequence: CDR1 SGHRS, CDR2 YFSETQ. This CDR3 is CASSSGRGGQETQYF. Written as DNA, the CDR3 is TGCGCCAGCAGCTCCGGCCGGGGTGGTCAGGAGACCCAGTACTTC.

The V call is TRBV4-2, the J call TRBJ2-5, with TRBD2 identical over 7 bases. The junction had 1 base not matched to a gene; V was cut back by 1 base and J by 5 bases. The CDR3 consists of 13 residues. Germline V gene sequence: CDR1 LGHNA, CDR2 YNFKEQ. For the CDR3, the DNA is TGTGCCAGCAGCCAAGTGGGGGGGGAGACCCAGTACTTC. Translation: CASSQVGGETQYF.

The chain uses TRBV7-8 and TRBJ2-1; TRBD2 matches 15 bases. This CDR3 region has 14 residues. CDR1 and CDR2 from the germline V gene are SGHVS and FQNEAQ. Trimming took 3 bases from V and 16 from J; bases not matched to a gene: 7. The CDR3 coding sequence is TGTGCCAGCAGCTTGGGGACTAGCGGGAGGTTAAGATTCTTC. Translating it yields CASSLGTSGRLRFF.

The chain uses TRBV5-6 and TRBJ1-2, with D possibly TRBD1 on 6 matching bases. The CDR3 runs to 14 residues. Germline-derived CDR1 and CDR2 are SGHDT and YYEEEE. Trimming stripped 5 bases from V and 2 bases from J, with 13 bases between. CDR3 protein: CASSHRALNYGYTF. In DNA form, the CDR3 reads TGTGCCAGCAGTCACAGGGCCCTAAACTATGGCTACACCTTC.

This clone was seen just once. V usage is TRBV15 and J usage is TRBJ2-7, with D unclear. Trimming shortened V by 1 base and J by 4 bases, and 11 bases separated the two germline ends. Per the germline V gene, CDR1 is LNHNV and CDR2 is YYDKDF (reference sequence). CDR3 length equals 14 residues. CDR3 coding DNA: TGTGCCACCAGCAGAGGAAGGGCCGTTTACGAGCAGTACTTC. It yields the protein CATSRGRAVYEQYF.

The chain combines TRBV2 with TRBJ2-7; tentatively, D is TRBD1 (6 bases). The CDR3 consists of 11 residues. Germline-derived CDR1 and CDR2 are SNHLY and FYNNEI. Trimming took 4 bases from V and 7 from J, leaving 8 bases between them. CDR3 in amino acids: CASSGGTEQYF. The CDR3 DNA is TGTGCCAGCAGTGGGGGGACAGAGCAGTACTTC. Combining the CDR3 with reference TRBV2 and TRBJ2-7 gives the whole variable domain EPEVTQTPSHQVTQMGQEVILRCVPISNHLYFYWYRQILGQKVEFLVSFYNNEISEKSEIFDDQFSVERPDGSNFTLKIRSTKLEDSAMYFCASSGGTEQYFGPGTRLTVT.

The V gene is TRBV3-1 (or the pseudogene TRBV3-2), the J gene TRBJ2-7; 10 bases are a match to TRBD2. Trimming cost V 8 bases and J 1 base; bases outside gene matches: 14. CDR3 length: 17 residues. The V gene's germline CDR1 is LGHDT and CDR2 YNNKEL (reference sequence). For the CDR3, the DNA is TGTGCCAGCGGAATAGGAGCGGGAGGGCTTAAGTCCTACGAGCAGTACTTC. Translation gives CASGIGAGGLKSYEQYF.

This clone was detected once. This chain joins TRBV29-1 and TRBJ2-1, with 8 bases identical to TRBD2. V lost 0 bases to trimming and J lost 7 bases; unmatched junction nucleotides: 8. Germline assignment: CDR1 SQVTM and CDR2 ANQGSEA. This CDR3 comprises 15 residues. CDR3 sequence: CSVEEPPGGPNEQFF. CDR3 nucleotide sequence: TGCAGCGTTGAAGAACCCCCGGGAGGGCCGAATGAGCAGTTCTTC.

The chain has TRBV28 and TRBJ2-7; D not certain. V lost 2 bases, J lost 9 bases, and 17 bases lay in between. Germline V gives CDR1 MDHEN, CDR2 SYDVKM. This CDR3 comprises 14 residues. The CDR3 DNA sequence: TGTGCCAGCAGTTTAAGGGTAATAAAGAGAGGGCAGTACTTC. It translates to CASSLRVIKRGQYF.

The chain couples TRBV19 to TRBJ2-3, with TRBD1 matching over 9 bases. V shed 5 bases and J 0 bases; nucleotides not matched to a gene: 6. In germline, CDR1 is LNHDA, CDR2 SQIVND (reference sequence). This CDR3 is built from 16 residues. In nucleotides, the CDR3 is TGTGCCAGTAGTTCACGGACAGGGGAAAGCACAGATACGCAGTATTTT. This codes for CASSSRTGESTDTQYF.

This sequence joins TRBV6-5 and TRBJ1-6; D is possibly TRBD1 (6 bases). The ends were cut back, 10 bases at V and 5 bases at J, with 12 bases in the middle. Looked up from germline, CDR1 is MNHEY and CDR2 is SVGAGI. The CDR3 is made up of 13 amino acids. In DNA form, the CDR3 reads TGTGCCACCTGGACAGTAGATAATTCACCCCTCCACTTT. It codes for CATWTVDNSPLHF.

The V call is TRBV29-1, the J call TRBJ1-4; D gene unclear. CDR3 length equals 12 residues. The V end lost 5 bases, the J end lost 5 bases, and 9 bases lay between the germline ends. CDR1 is SQVTM and CDR2 is ANQGSEA in the germline V gene. CDR3 nucleotide sequence: TGCAGCGTTCGAGAAGGCAATGAAAAACTGTTTTTT. This encodes CSVREGNEKLFF.

The chain combines TRBV13 with TRBJ1-1, with D uncertain. Germline-derived CDR1 and CDR2 are PRHDT and FYEKMQ (reference sequence). This CDR3 is 13 amino acids long. The V gene lost 0 bases and the J gene lost 3 bases, with 5 bases spanning the gap. The CDR3 is CASSLGADTEAFF. The CDR3 DNA is TGTGCCAGCAGCTTAGGAGCCGACACTGAAGCTTTCTTT.

The chain combines TRBV28 with TRBJ1-5; D is possibly TRBD1 (5 bases). V shed 7 bases and J shed 4 bases, with 17 bases lying between them. CDR1 is MDHEN and CDR2 is SYDVKM in the germline V gene. The CDR3 has 15 amino acids. DNA for the CDR3: TGTGCCAGCACAACTGCCCAGGGACCGAATCAGCCCCAGCATTTT. Amino acid sequence: CASTTAQGPNQPQHF.

This rearrangement joins TRBV5-4 to TRBJ2-1; 10 positions match TRBD2. Germline CDR1 reads SGHNT; CDR2 reads YYREEE (reference sequence). The CDR3 sequence is 14 residues long. J was trimmed by 8 bases and V by 3 bases; bases with no gene match: 5. The CDR3 sequence: CASSSSGGVDEQFF. The CDR3 DNA is TGTGCCAGCAGCTCCAGCGGGGGGGTCGATGAGCAGTTCTTC. The variable domain in full, with the rest retrieved from reference TRBV5-4 and TRBJ2-1, is ETGVTQSPTHLIKTRGQQVTLRCSSQSGHNTVSWYQQALGQGPQFIFQYYREEENGRGNFPPRFSGLQFPNYSSELNVNALELDDSALYLCASSSSGGVDEQFFGPGTRLTVL.

The CDR3 DNA reads as TGTGCCAGCAGTTTATTAGCGGCTAGCACAGATACGCAGTATTTT. Translation: CASSLLAASTDTQYF. V usage is TRBV27 and J usage is TRBJ2-3, with a possible D match to TRBD2 (6 bases). Germline assignment: CDR1 MNHEY and CDR2 SMNVEV (reference sequence). The CDR3 is 15 amino acids. V gave up 1 base and J gave up 0 bases, with 8 bases separating them.